This T cell receptor (beta chain) originates from a study of metastatic and nonmetastatic thyroid tumors. Study at large: Repertoire comparison spanned blood and tumor or nodule tissue of malignant and benign thyroid patients.

In the source study's methods: A distant-metastasis classifier for papillary thyroid cancer was built using CDR3 differences across clinicopathological groups. Through MiXCR, TCRdb re-clonotyped the PCR reads. The V and J calls were determined by TCRdb, not by the authors. The table shows roughly 35,000 clones, with over 15% occurring only once. Prior to thyroid surgery, none of the patients had received any treatment. The CDR3 contains 15 residues. Germline V lookup: CDR1 DFQATT, CDR2 SNEGSKA (reference sequence). Trimming removed 2 bases at V and 0 bases at J, with 14 bases between. The rearrangement joins TRBV20-1 to TRBJ2-7; D is ambiguous. The receptor was derived from a female donor with papillary thyroid cancer or a benign thyroid nodule (not recorded which). Some clones in this sample may be carry-over from other donors' samples. Sample: blood. The CDR3 DNA follows: TGCAGTGCTAGAAAATTGAACTTTGACTCCTACGAGCAGTACTTC. Protein product: CSARKLNFDSYEQYF.